One sample yielded the 27 T cell receptor beta chains listed below, sequenced in a study of Graves' ophthalmopathy and Graves' hyperthyroidism. TCR beta CDR3 regions were amplified from RNA transcripts. RT-PCR in the first round used HTBI primers; a second-round multiplex PCR followed. TCRdb re-called the multiplex PCR reads with MiXCR, one entry per CDR3 protein. Here the sample spans approximately 700,000 distinct CDR3 sequences, 35% to 50% being singletons. Sequencing was performed on peripheral blood. These receptors all stem from an adult man with Graves' ophthalmopathy.

In this sample, this clonotype turned up once. This chain connects TRBV5-1 to TRBJ1-2; 7 bases are a match to TRBD1. CDR1 is SGHRS, CDR2 YFSETQ, per germline. V gave up 4 bases and J gave up 1 base; unmatched junction bases: 10. This CDR3 has 16 residues. The CDR3 sequence: CASSLDRNTRNYGYTF. CDR3 in DNA: TGCGCCAGCAGCCTGGACAGGAACACCCGTAACTATGGCTACACCTTC.

This clonotype was seen ten or more times. V is TRBV5-6 and J is TRBJ1-2, with D possibly TRBD1 on 6 matching bases. Germline CDR1 and CDR2: SGHDT and YYEEEE. Trimming removed 7 bases from V and 4 bases from J, with 14 bases in between. There are 13 residues in the CDR3. CDR3 sequence (DNA): TGTGCCAGCGGTATCGGCAGGGGCTATGGCTACACCTTC. Encoded protein: CASGIGRGYGYTF. The variable domain in full, completed from reference TRBV5-6 and TRBJ1-2, reads DAGVTQSPTHLIKTRGQQVTLRCSPKSGHDTVSWYQQALGQGPQFIFQYYEEEERQRGNFPDRFSGHQFPNYSSELNVNALLLGDSALYLCASGIGRGYGYTFGSGTRLTVV.

The gene calls are TRBV25-1 and TRBJ2-7, with 8 positions matching TRBD1. V trimming: 4 bases; J trimming: 3 bases; junction bases outside the gene matches: 8. Per the germline V gene, CDR1 is MGHDK and CDR2 is SYGVNS. This CDR3 is 15 amino acids long. The CDR3 here is CASSASRTGSYEQYF. CDR3 DNA sequence: TGTGCCAGCAGTGCATCCCGGACAGGGAGCTACGAGCAGTACTTC.

Comments on this clonotype: The conserved final phenylalanine or tryptophan is absent from the CDR3, which likely points to a read error. The chain carries TRBV2 and TRBJ1-3, with no clear D. Germline CDR1 is SNHLY and CDR2 is FYNNEI. With 4 bases removed from V and 0 bases from J, the gap between germline ends came to 7 bases. This CDR3 region has 14 residues. This CDR3 reads CASSAASSGNTIYA. The DNA for the CDR3 is TGTGCCAGCAGTGCAGCGAGCTCTGGAAACACCATATATGCT.

This clonotype was counted at least ten times. V gene TRBV20-1 combines with J gene TRBJ2-5; 10 nucleotides match TRBD2. Germline CDR1 DFQATT, CDR2 SNEGSKA (reference sequence). The V and J ends lost 2 bases and 4 bases, in that order; junction bases with no gene match: 4. The CDR3 is 14 amino acids. For the CDR3, the DNA is TGCAGTGCTAGAACCTTAGCGGGAGGAGAGACCCAGTACTTC. Protein: CSARTLAGGETQYF.

The DNA of the CDR3 is TGTGCCAGCTCGTCCAACGGGACGGCTACCTACGAGCAGTACTTC. Its translation: CASSSNGTATYEQYF. This rearrangement joins TRBV7-2 to TRBJ2-7; D may be TRBD1 or TRBD2 (5 bases each). CDR3 size: 15 residues. Germline assignment: CDR1 SGHTA and CDR2 FQGNSA. V was pared by 8 bases and J by 2 bases, with 19 bases between.

This clonotype was recorded at least ten times. The rearrangement uses TRBV19 and TRBJ1-2, with 9 bases fitting TRBD1. This CDR3 contains 14 residues. The V segment lost 5 bases and the J segment 9 bases; nucleotides outside the gene matches: 10. In germline, CDR1 is LNHDA, CDR2 SQIVND (reference sequence). CDR3 region: CASSPTGTGISYTF. The DNA of the CDR3 is TGTGCCAGTAGTCCAACCGGGACAGGGATTAGCTACACCTTC.

In this sample, this clonotype turned up many times. The chain uses TRBV3-1 and TRBJ1-5, with D unclear. Germline CDR1 is LGHDT and CDR2 is YNNKEL (reference sequence). CDR3 length equals 14 residues. V was shortened by 4 bases and J by 9 bases, with 16 bases between the two germline ends. The CDR3 sequence: CASSPSSGGRPQHF. The CDR3 DNA is TGTGCCAGCAGCCCGTCCAGCGGAGGGAGGCCCCAGCATTTT.

This clonotype has at least ten counts. This chain links TRBV7-8 with TRBJ2-6; 8 bases are shared with TRBD1. V lost 1 base, J lost 4 bases, and 15 bases stayed unmatched. The CDR3 is 20 residues long. Looked up from germline, CDR1 is SGHVS and CDR2 is FQNEAQ. The CDR3 nucleotides are TGTGCCAGCAGCTTAGGACATCCGGGACAGGACTTACCCGGGGCCAACGTCCTGACTTTC. Amino acids: CASSLGHPGQDLPGANVLTF.

Many counts were recorded for this clonotype. The chain couples TRBV19 to TRBJ2-2, with D possibly TRBD1 on 5 matching bases. Trimming took off 5 bases at V and 0 bases at J, with 7 bases between the two ends. This CDR3 spans 14 amino acids. The germline V gene encodes CDR1 LNHDA and CDR2 SQIVND (reference sequence). This chain's CDR3 is CASSRQSNTGELFF. The CDR3 bases are TGTGCCAGTAGTCGACAGTCGAACACCGGGGAGCTGTTTTTT.

This clonotype has ten or more counts. The J gene is TRBJ2-5, the V gene TRBV3-1; maybe TRBD2 (5 bases). The germline gives CDR1 LGHDT, CDR2 YNNKEL (reference sequence). This CDR3 region has 13 residues. V dropped 0 bases and J dropped 7 bases, with 9 bases sitting between them. The CDR3 DNA reads TGTGCCAGCAGCCAAGAGGGCGGAGGGACCCAGTACTTC. Protein sequence: CASSQEGGGTQYF.

This clonotype was counted at least ten times. The gene calls are TRBV29-1 and TRBJ1-2; tentatively, D is TRBD1 (6 bases). V lost 6 bases and J lost 4, with 21 bases in between. In germline, CDR1 is SQVTM, CDR2 ANQGSEA. The CDR3 totals 15 residues. The CDR3 protein is CSVRARQGYRYGYTF. DNA of the CDR3: TGCAGCGTCCGGGCCCGGCAGGGGTACCGCTATGGCTACACCTTC.

This chain joins TRBV2 and TRBJ2-1; 8 nucleotides line up with TRBD1. Germline loops: CDR1 SNHLY, CDR2 FYNNEI. V was clipped by 6 bases and J by 2 bases; unmatched bases: 6. The CDR3 is made up of 15 amino acids. CDR3 in DNA: TGTGCCAGCAGGGACCGGGACAGGACCTACAATGAGCAGTTCTTC. Amino acid sequence: CASRDRDRTYNEQFF.

This chain joins TRBV7-2 and TRBJ2-5, with 13 nucleotides matching TRBD2. Germline V gene lookup returns CDR1 SGHTA and CDR2 FQGNSA. The junction had 8 bases not matched to a gene; V was cut back by 5 bases and J by 5 bases. The CDR3 sequence is 16 residues long. The CDR3 loop reads CASSSTGTSGAETQYF. The CDR3 nucleotides are TGTGCCAGCAGCAGCACAGGGACTAGCGGGGCCGAGACCCAGTACTTC.

At least ten counts were recorded for this clonotype. The rearrangement joins TRBV5-6 to TRBJ1-1, with no clear D. The CDR3 spans 12 residues. V gave up 4 bases and J gave up 10 bases, with 14 bases separating them. Germline values: CDR1 SGHDT, CDR2 YYEEEE. Here the CDR3 reads CASSNLLVRAFF. The DNA of the CDR3 is TGTGCCAGCAGCAACCTCTTGGTACGAGCTTTCTTT.

V and J are TRBV10-3 and TRBJ1-6; no firm D call. V gave up 2 bases and J gave up 7 bases, with 18 bases separating them. Looked up from germline, CDR1 is ENHRY and CDR2 is SYGVKD. The CDR3 sequence is 17 residues long. This chain's CDR3 is CAISEGVGTLGNSPLHF. In DNA, the CDR3 is TGTGCCATCAGTGAGGGGGTGGGCACATTGGGGAATTCACCCCTCCACTTT.

This clonotype was seen many times. The V call is TRBV3-1, the J call TRBJ2-2; no firm D call. The germline V gene has CDR1 LGHDT and CDR2 YNNKEL (reference sequence). This CDR3 is built from 12 residues. Trimming stripped 2 bases from V and 8 bases from J, with 6 bases between. CDR3 nucleotide sequence: TGTGCCAGCAGCCAATCAACAGGGGAGCTGTTTTTT. It translates to CASSQSTGELFF.

This clonotype was counted ten times or more. The chain combines TRBV9 with TRBJ2-5; D may be TRBD1 or TRBD2 (5 bases each). V lost 2 bases and J lost 10, with 15 bases in between. Germline V lookup: CDR1 SGDLS, CDR2 YYNGEE. The length of the CDR3 is 13 residues. The DNA for the CDR3 is TGTGCCAGCAGCGTGGGGACCGCCCAATTCCAGTACTTC. It yields the protein CASSVGTAQFQYF. Based on the CDR3 plus reference TRBV9 and TRBJ2-5, the full variable domain is DSGVTQTPKHLITATGQRVTLRCSPRSGDLSVYWYQQSLDQGLQFLIQYYNGEERAKGNILERFSAQQFPDLHSELNLSSLELGDSALYFCASSVGTAQFQYFGPGTRLLVL.

A word on this clonotype: A single base is all that separates this from a far larger clone, so a read error is likely. The chain has TRBV11-1 and TRBJ1-1, with no clear D. V was clipped by 3 bases and J by 6 bases, with 5 bases between them. Germline V gene sequence: CDR1 SGHAT, CDR2 FQDESV (reference sequence). The CDR3 is 11 amino acids. As DNA, the CDR3 is TGTGCCAGCAGCTTTTATGCTGAAGCTTTCTTT. This encodes CASSFYAEAFF.

In this sample, this clonotype turned up many times. The V call is TRBV6-5, the J call TRBJ2-7; 7 nucleotides agree with TRBD1. This CDR3 has 15 amino acids. Germline lookup yields CDR1 MNHEY and CDR2 SVGAGI. The trim removed 0 bases at V and 5 bases at J, leaving 7 bases unmatched. CDR3 residues: CASSYSRTGGHEQYF. CDR3 DNA: TGTGCCAGCAGTTACTCCCGGACAGGCGGCCACGAGCAGTACTTC.

This clonotype was detected only a few times. The chain recombines TRBV5-6 with TRBJ1-6, with D maybe TRBD1 (5 bases). CDR1 and CDR2 (germline): SGHDT, YYEEEE. Trimming took off 3 bases at V and 5 bases at J, with 15 bases between the two ends. This CDR3 contains 16 residues. CDR3 in DNA: TGTGCCAGCAGCTCTTTCCCCCAGGGTAATAATTCACCCCTCCACTTT. Translating it yields CASSSFPQGNNSPLHF.

This clonotype was seen ten or more times. The chain recombines TRBV24-1 with TRBJ1-5; TRBD1 aligns across 7 bases. V gave up 3 bases and J gave up 6 bases; unmatched junction bases: 13. The V gene's germline CDR1 is KGHDR and CDR2 SFDVKD. The CDR3 totals 17 residues. This CDR3 is CATSDAGQVHRLQPQHF. The CDR3 nucleotides are TGTGCCACCAGTGATGCTGGACAGGTCCATAGACTTCAGCCCCAGCATTTT.

The chain has TRBV10-3 and TRBJ2-5; tentative D call: TRBD2 (5 bases). The germline gives CDR1 ENHRY, CDR2 SYGVKD. The CDR3 is 14 residues long. V was cut by 6 bases and J by 0 bases, with 11 bases left in between. DNA of the CDR3: TGTGCCATCAGGGATCCGCGGGACCAAGAGACCCAGTACTTC. It yields the protein CAIRDPRDQETQYF.

This clonotype was counted between two and nine times. J is TRBJ1-5 and V is TRBV12-3 or TRBV12-4; the D is unclear. This CDR3 is built from 15 residues. Trimming took 3 bases from V and 4 from J, leaving 13 bases between them. Here the CDR3 reads CASSFYHGVNQPQHF. In DNA, the CDR3 is TGTGCCAGCAGTTTCTACCACGGGGTGAATCAGCCCCAGCATTTT.

This chain connects TRBV5-6 to TRBJ1-5; tentatively, D is TRBD1 (6 bases). V lost 0 bases, J lost 14 bases, and 18 bases lay in between. The CDR3 loop spans 14 amino acids. CDR1 SGHDT and CDR2 YYEEEE come from the germline V gene. The CDR3 DNA follows: TGTGCCAGCAGCTTGGTTGGACAGCAGGCCTACGAGCATTTT. Amino acid sequence: CASSLVGQQAYEHF.

In this sample, this clonotype turned up a few times. The CDR3 protein is CASGPGQGVPNTEAFF. CDR3 bases: TGTGCTAGTGGGCCCGGACAGGGGGTCCCGAACACTGAAGCTTTCTTT. The chain is built from TRBV12-5 and TRBJ1-1; 10 bases fit TRBD1. The trim removed 6 bases at V and 1 base at J, leaving 8 bases unmatched. The V gene's germline CDR1 is LGHNT and CDR2 FRNRAP. The CDR3 loop spans 16 amino acids.

This clonotype was counted a single time. The chain couples TRBV30 to TRBJ2-7, with D perhaps matching TRBD1 or TRBD2 (6 bases each). The CDR3 is made up of 15 amino acids. V was pared by 0 bases and J by 7 bases, with 19 bases between. Germline V gives CDR1 GTSNPN, CDR2 SVGIG (reference sequence). The DNA for the CDR3 is TGTGCCTGGAGTGTACGGGGGACACTCCACCAGGAGCAGTACTTC. Encoded protein: CAWSVRGTLHQEQYF.